This TCR beta chain appears in the sequencing data of a study of blood T cell repertoires in COVID-19. Generated by immunoSEQ multiplex PCR, the TCRdb table keeps only in-frame clones and is missing some. The sample has 110,000 to 150,000 clones, approximately 90% seen once. The germline gives CDR1 MNHEY, CDR2 SMNVEV (reference sequence). The CDR3 consists of 17 residues. As to this clone: One end of the junction fails to match germline, which may point to a read error.

The J gene is TRBJ2-1, the V gene TRBV27, with D perhaps TRBD1 (6 bases). Sequenced input: peripheral blood. The TCR comes from a woman aged 55-69 years with active COVID-19. The CDR3 DNA is TGTGCCGGCAGTACTATCCCCGGACAGTACTCCTACAATGAGCAGTTCTTC. Its translation: CAGSTIPGQYSYNEQFF.